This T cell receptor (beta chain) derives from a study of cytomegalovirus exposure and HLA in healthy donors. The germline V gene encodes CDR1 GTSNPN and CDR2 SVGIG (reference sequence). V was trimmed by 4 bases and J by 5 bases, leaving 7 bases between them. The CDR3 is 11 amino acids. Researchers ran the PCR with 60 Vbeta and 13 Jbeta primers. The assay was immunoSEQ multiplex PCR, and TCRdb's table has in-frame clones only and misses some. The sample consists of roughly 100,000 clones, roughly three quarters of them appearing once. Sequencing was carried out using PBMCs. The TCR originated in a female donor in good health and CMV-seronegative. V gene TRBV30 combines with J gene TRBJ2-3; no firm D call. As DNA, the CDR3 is TGTGCCTGGACGGAGCGAGATACGCAGTATTTT. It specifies CAWTERDTQYF.